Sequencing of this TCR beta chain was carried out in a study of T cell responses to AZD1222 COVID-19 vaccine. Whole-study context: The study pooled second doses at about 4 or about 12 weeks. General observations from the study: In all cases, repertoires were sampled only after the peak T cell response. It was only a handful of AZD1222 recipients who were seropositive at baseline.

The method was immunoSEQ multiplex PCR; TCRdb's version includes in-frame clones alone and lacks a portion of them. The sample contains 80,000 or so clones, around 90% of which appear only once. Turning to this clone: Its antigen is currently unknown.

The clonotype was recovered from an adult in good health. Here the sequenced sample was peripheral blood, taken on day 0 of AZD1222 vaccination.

CDR3 sequence: CASSVGISPTSEQYF. The CDR3 DNA sequence: TGTGCCAGCAGCGTTGGGATTTCTCCTACCTCCGAGCAGTACTTC. The V gene is TRBV9, the J gene TRBJ2-7; D is ambiguous. V was trimmed by 2 bases and J by 6 bases, leaving 18 bases between them. Germline CDR1 reads SGDLS; CDR2 reads YYNGEE. The CDR3 is 15 residues long.